This T cell receptor (beta chain) was captured in a study of cytomegalovirus exposure and HLA in healthy donors. Likely unrecorded immune exposures existed in these nominally healthy donors. This clone came up a few times. The study ran its PCR with 60 Vbeta and 13 Jbeta primers. Sequencing was performed with immunoSEQ multiplex PCR; in TCRdb, only in-frame clones are kept and a portion is missing. The sample has about 150,000 clones; 65% to 80% are singletons. CDR1 is SGHRS, CDR2 YFSETQ, per germline. V gave up 4 bases and J gave up 7 bases; unmatched junction bases: 0. CDR3 size: 12 residues. The receptor was derived from a woman aged 40 to 50 in good health and CMV-seronegative. This sequence joins TRBV5-1 and TRBJ2-1, with TRBD2 identical over 9 bases. The sequenced sample was PBMCs. CDR3 residues: CASSTSGNEQFF. For the CDR3, the DNA is TGCGCCAGCAGCACTAGCGGGAATGAGCAGTTCTTC.